A selection of T cell receptor beta chains follows, all from one sample in a study of blood T cell repertoires in COVID-19. Assay: immunoSEQ multiplex PCR; the TCRdb copy retains only in-frame clones and omits some. The repertoire holds a few hundred thousand clones, approximately 91% seen once, with around 7.9% in the top ten. The sample taken for sequencing was PBMCs or T cells enriched from blood (not recorded which). Source of these receptors: a woman between 55 and 75 years old who had recovered from COVID-19. The CDR3 runs from the conserved cysteine through the conserved F or W. A D gene is named only where the DNA matches it firmly. Some rows mark clone size as missing; the rest say once, few, many or name a class of expanded clone.

D	V	J	size	CDR3	DNA
TRBD1	TRBV5-1	TRBJ1-2	many	CASSPQGDGWNYGYTF	TGCGCCAGCAGCCCGCAGGGGGACGGATGGAACTATGGCTACACCTTC
-	TRBV6-4	TRBJ2-3	-	CASSDRGSWRTDTQYF	TGTGCCAGCAGTGATAGAGGGAGTTGGCGCACAGATACGCAGTATTTT
-	TRBV3-1/TRBV3-2	TRBJ2-2	-	CASSHARGANTGELFF	TGTGCCAGCAGCCACGCCAGGGGGGCCAACACCGGGGAGCTGTTTTTT
-	TRBV12-3/TRBV12-4	TRBJ2-5	-	CASSSGETQYF	TGTGCCAGCAGCTCGGGGGAGACCCAGTACTTC
-	TRBV9	TRBJ2-2	-	CASSPLGLGTGELFF	TGTGCCAGCAGCCCCCTGGGACTTGGGACCGGGGAGCTGTTTTTT
TRBD1	TRBV11-2	TRBJ1-5	-	CASSSDRGREQPQHF	TGTGCCAGCAGCTCGGACAGGGGACGGGAGCAGCCCCAGCATTTT
TRBD2	TRBV9	TRBJ2-1	-	CASSGLRGGNEQFF	TGTGCCAGCAGCGGACTGCGGGGGGGCAATGAGCAGTTCTTC
TRBD1	TRBV20-1	TRBJ2-4	once	CSARPGQILHF	TGCAGTGCCCGACCGGGACAGATTCTTCACTTC
TRBD1	TRBV15	TRBJ1-1	-	CATSSTTGAEAFF	TGTGCCACCAGCAGTACGACAGGGGCTGAAGCTTTCTTT
TRBD1	TRBV11-2	TRBJ1-2	-	CASRSIGQGNYGYTF	TGTGCCAGCAGATCTATTGGACAGGGCAACTATGGCTACACCTTC